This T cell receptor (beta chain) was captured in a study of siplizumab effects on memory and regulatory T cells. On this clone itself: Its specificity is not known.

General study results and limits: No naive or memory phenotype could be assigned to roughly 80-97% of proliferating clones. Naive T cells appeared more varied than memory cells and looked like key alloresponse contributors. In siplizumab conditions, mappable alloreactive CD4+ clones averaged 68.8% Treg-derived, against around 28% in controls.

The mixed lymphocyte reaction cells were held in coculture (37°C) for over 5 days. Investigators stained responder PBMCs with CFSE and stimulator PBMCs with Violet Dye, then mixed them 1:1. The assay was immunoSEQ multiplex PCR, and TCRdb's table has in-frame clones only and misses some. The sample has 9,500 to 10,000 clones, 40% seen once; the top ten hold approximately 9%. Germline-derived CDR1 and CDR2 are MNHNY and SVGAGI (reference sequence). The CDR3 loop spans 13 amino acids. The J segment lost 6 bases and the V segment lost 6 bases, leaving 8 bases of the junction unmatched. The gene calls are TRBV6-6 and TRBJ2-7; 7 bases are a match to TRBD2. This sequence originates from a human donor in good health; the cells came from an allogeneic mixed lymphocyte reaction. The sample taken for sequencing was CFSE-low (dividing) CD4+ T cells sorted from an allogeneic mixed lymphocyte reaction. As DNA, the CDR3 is TGTGCCAGCAGCTCTGGCGGGGAGGGCGAGCAGTACTTC. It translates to CASSSGGEGEQYF.